The 32 T cell receptor beta chains listed next were all sequenced from one sample in a study of T cells after yellow fever vaccination. TCRdb reprocessed the 5' RACE reads via MiXCR and lists one record per CDR3 protein. The table has approximately 580,000 distinct CDR3 sequences, approximately 16% seen once. The source material was PBMCs, sampled about 5 days after the first yellow fever vaccination. Receptor source: a man aged 18 to 29 who received the YFV17D yellow fever vaccine.

V gene TRBV20-1 combines with J gene TRBJ1-3; 8 bases line up with TRBD1. The CDR3 covers 16 residues. The ends lost 1 base at V and 5 bases at J; junction bases unmatched: 10. Germline V gene sequence: CDR1 DFQATT, CDR2 SNEGSKA (reference sequence). CDR3 bases: TGCAGTGCTAGAGGGGCAGGGGGCCGGCCTCGAAACACCATATATTTT. Protein product: CSARGAGGRPRNTIYF.

V and J are TRBV7-9 and TRBJ2-1; D uncertain. The ends were cut back, 6 bases at V and 8 bases at J, with 14 bases in the middle. Germline values: CDR1 SEHNR, CDR2 FQNEAQ (reference sequence). The CDR3 is made up of 13 amino acids. DNA for the CDR3: TGTGCCAGCAGTTCCGCCAAATGGGATGAGCAGTTCTTC. It specifies CASSSAKWDEQFF. Drawing the rest from reference TRBV7-9 and TRBJ2-1, the complete variable domain is DTGVSQNPRHKITKRGQNVTFRCDPISEHNRLYWYRQTLGQGPEFLTYFQNEAQLEKSRLLSDRFSAERPKGSFSTLEIQRTEQGDSAMYLCASSSAKWDEQFFGPGTRLTVL.

This clonotype occurred many times. The gene calls are TRBV10-3 and TRBJ2-7, with D perhaps matching TRBD1 or TRBD2 (6 bases each). Trimming removed 4 bases at V and 6 bases at J, with 10 bases between. CDR1 is ENHRY and CDR2 is SYGVKD in the germline V gene. This CDR3 contains 12 residues. This CDR3 reads CAISAGAAEQYF. CDR3 sequence (DNA): TGTGCCATCAGTGCGGGGGCGGCCGAGCAGTACTTC.

In regard to this clonotype: The conserved phenylalanine or tryptophan normally closing the CDR3 is absent here, so this likely arose from a read error. This chain uses TRBV5-5 with TRBJ2-2; 10 bases map to TRBD1. With V trimmed by 5 bases and J by 0 bases, 4 bases remained unmatched. Germline assignment: CDR1 SGHKS and CDR2 YYEKEE (reference sequence). This CDR3 has 16 residues. CDR3 bases: TGTGCCAGCAGGAGGGACAGGGGAGCGAACACCGGGGAGCTGTTTCTT. Residues: CASRRDRGANTGELFL.

This clonotype was detected only a few times. This chain links TRBV6-6 with TRBJ2-5; D remains ambiguous. V lost 2 bases and J 14 bases, leaving 15 bases between the germline ends. This CDR3 is built from 12 residues. Per germline, CDR1 MNHNY and CDR2 SVGAGI (reference sequence). The CDR3 DNA reads as TGTGCCAGCAGTTACGAGTCACACCGGTCATACTTC. Its translation: CASSYESHRSYF.

This chain joins TRBV4-1 and TRBJ2-7; TRBD1 agrees at 7 bases. CDR3 length: 14 amino acids. CDR1 is MGHRA, CDR2 YSYEKL, per germline. V lost 0 bases, J lost 7 bases, and 6 bases stayed unmatched. Here the CDR3 reads CASSQDYRGIEQYF. DNA for the CDR3: TGCGCCAGCAGCCAAGATTACAGGGGAATTGAGCAGTACTTC.

This clonotype was counted between two and nine times. This chain connects TRBV7-3 to TRBJ1-1; D gene ambiguous. The germline gives CDR1 SGHTA, CDR2 FQGTGA. Trimming shortened V by 1 base and J by 4 bases, and 16 bases separated the two germline ends. This CDR3 contains 16 residues. This CDR3 reads CASSLNAAKMGTEAFF. CDR3 sequence (DNA): TGTGCCAGCAGCTTAAATGCCGCGAAAATGGGCACTGAAGCTTTCTTT.

The chain is built from TRBV19 and TRBJ1-5, with D maybe TRBD1 (6 bases). The ends were cut back, 4 bases at V and 4 bases at J, with 11 bases in the middle. The CDR3 totals 14 residues. Germline CDR1 is LNHDA and CDR2 is SQIVND (reference sequence). CDR3 region: CASSNRDKNQPQHF. The DNA of the CDR3 is TGTGCCAGTAGTAACCGGGACAAGAATCAGCCCCAGCATTTT.

This clonotype was detected a few times. This rearrangement joins TRBV12-3 or TRBV12-4 to TRBJ2-5, with a tentative D call TRBD2 (7 bases). Trimming cost V 8 bases and J 1 base, with 14 bases left between them. There are 14 residues in the CDR3. As DNA, the CDR3 is TGTGCCAGCGCCGGCGGGGGCTCCCAAGAGACCCAGTACTTC. Translating it yields CASAGGGSQETQYF.

The V and J genes are TRBV20-1 and TRBJ2-7; D is perhaps TRBD1 (7 bases). CDR1 DFQATT and CDR2 SNEGSKA come from the germline V gene (reference sequence). Trimming took 2 bases from V and 7 from J, leaving 18 bases between them. This CDR3 contains 14 residues. For the CDR3, the DNA is TGCAGTGCTAGACAGGGGGGCTTAACGTATGAGCAGTACTTC. Translating gives CSARQGGLTYEQYF.

The chain employs TRBV3-1 and TRBJ2-1, with 7 nucleotides matching TRBD2. This CDR3 has 15 amino acids. The V and J ends lost 2 bases and 4 bases, in that order; junction bases with no gene match: 5. Germline CDR1 reads LGHDT; CDR2 reads YNNKEL (reference sequence). Here the CDR3 reads CASSQRLAWYNEQFF. The DNA of the CDR3 is TGTGCCAGCAGCCAAAGACTAGCTTGGTACAATGAGCAGTTCTTC.

The genes are TRBV7-2 and TRBJ1-1, with a tentative D call TRBD1 (6 bases). The V end was cut by 3 bases, the J end by 9 bases, with 14 bases between. CDR1 and CDR2 from the germline V gene are SGHTA and FQGNSA. The CDR3 totals 13 residues. Here the CDR3 DNA reads TGTGCCAGCAGCTTGGAACAGGGAATTCAAGCTTTCTTT. Translating it yields CASSLEQGIQAFF.

This clonotype was counted a few times. This sequence joins TRBV7-9 and TRBJ1-6; 7 positions agree with TRBD1. Unmatched junction bases numbered 5, after V lost 6 bases and J lost 6 bases. Germline V gene data show CDR1 as SEHNR and CDR2 as FQNEAQ (reference sequence). The CDR3 is 14 residues long. CDR3 nucleotide sequence: TGTGCCAGCAGAGTAGAGGGGGCTAATTCACCCCTCCACTTT. It is translated as CASRVEGANSPLHF. The full variable domain, in which reference TRBV7-9 and TRBJ1-6 provide the parts outside the CDR3, is DTGVSQNPRHKITKRGQNVTFRCDPISEHNRLYWYRQTLGQGPEFLTYFQNEAQLEKSRLLSDRFSAERPKGSFSTLEIQRTEQGDSAMYLCASRVEGANSPLHFGNGTRLTVT.

This clonotype appeared a few times. This sequence joins TRBV5-1 and TRBJ1-1; 7 bases fit TRBD1. J gave up 0 bases and V 0 bases, and 8 bases lay outside the gene matches. Per the germline V gene, CDR1 is SGHRS and CDR2 is YFSETQ. CDR3 length equals 17 residues. The CDR3 is CASSLAGGTVMNTEAFF. Written as DNA, the CDR3 is TGCGCCAGCAGCTTGGCCGGCGGGACAGTCATGAACACTGAAGCTTTCTTT. The full variable domain, rest sourced from reference TRBV5-1 and TRBJ1-1, is KAGVTQTPRYLIKTRGQQVTLSCSPISGHRSVSWYQQTPGQGLQFLFEYFSETQRNKGNFPGRFSGRQFSNSRSEMNVSTLELGDSALYLCASSLAGGTVMNTEAFFGQGTRLTVV.

This clonotype turned up a few times. The chain carries TRBV5-1 and TRBJ1-1; no clear D. The germline CDR1 and CDR2 sequences are SGHRS and YFSETQ. V shed 5 bases and J shed 1 base, with 15 bases lying between them. CDR3 size: 15 residues. CDR3 sequence reads: CASSWHRASNTEAFF. The CDR3 region has the DNA TGCGCCAGCAGTTGGCACCGGGCTTCGAACACTGAAGCTTTCTTT.

This chain connects TRBV6-6 to TRBJ2-7; D might be TRBD2 (7 bases). V lost 5 bases, J lost 6 bases, and 14 bases lay in between. The CDR3 extends over 13 amino acids. Germline V CDR1 and CDR2: MNHNY, SVGAGI (reference sequence). This CDR3 reads CASSHARGAEQYF. The DNA of the CDR3 is TGTGCCAGCAGTCACGCCCGGGGGGCCGAGCAGTACTTC.

This chain uses TRBV10-3 with TRBJ1-4; D gene uncertain. V lost 2 bases and J lost 7, with 8 bases in between. Germline lookup yields CDR1 ENHRY and CDR2 SYGVKD. This CDR3 is 13 amino acids long. This chain's CDR3 is CAISERSIEKLFF. The CDR3 coding sequence is TGTGCCATCAGTGAGCGTTCGATTGAAAAACTGTTTTTT.

This clonotype turned up a few times. This sequence joins TRBV7-6 and TRBJ2-3, with D possibly TRBD2 on 6 matching bases. The CDR3 length is 18 residues. Between the trimmed V and J ends, which lost 1 base and 7 bases, there was a span of 24 bases. In germline, CDR1 is SGHVS, CDR2 FNYEAQ. CDR3 in amino acids: CASSLVVNSGVGRNTQYF. The CDR3 DNA reads as TGTGCCAGCAGCTTAGTGGTTAACAGCGGAGTGGGGAGGAATACGCAGTATTTT.

This CDR3 reads CASSQGGTGAGSYEQYF. DNA for the CDR3: TGTGCCAGCAGTCAAGGAGGAACAGGGGCTGGGTCCTACGAGCAGTACTTC. V gene TRBV6-1 combines with J gene TRBJ2-7; 7 positions match TRBD1. Germline V lookup: CDR1 MNHNS, CDR2 SASEGT. V lost 5 bases and J lost 1; bases outside the gene matches: 14. This CDR3 contains 17 residues.

CDR3 sequence reads: CASSPPASYGYTF. CDR3 in DNA: TGTGCCAGCTCACCACCGGCTTCCTATGGCTACACCTTC. V gene TRBV18 combines with J gene TRBJ1-2; D is uncertain. The CDR3 spans 13 residues. Germline CDR1 is KGHSH and CDR2 is LQKENI. Trimming removed 0 bases from V and 4 bases from J, with 6 bases in between.

The rearrangement uses TRBV5-1 and TRBJ1-1; D not certain. Germline V gene sequence: CDR1 SGHRS, CDR2 YFSETQ. V was clipped by 6 bases and J by 5 bases, with 20 bases between them. The CDR3 is 15 amino acids. CDR3 DNA sequence: TGCGCCAGCACCATGGACGCCGGAGTGATTACTGAAGCTTTCTTT. Its translation: CASTMDAGVITEAFF.

The table lists this clonotype with a few counts. J is TRBJ2-5 and V is TRBV9, with TRBD2 matching over 7 bases. Per the germline V gene, CDR1 is SGDLS and CDR2 is YYNGEE. The CDR3 runs to 15 residues. Trimming removed 4 bases from V and 4 bases from J; junction bases left unmatched: 10. This chain's CDR3 is CASSRSGGVGETQYF. DNA for the CDR3: TGTGCCAGCAGCCGCTCGGGGGGAGTGGGAGAGACCCAGTACTTC.

The V gene is TRBV2, the J gene TRBJ2-2; no clear D gene. The CDR3 totals 13 residues. CDR1 and CDR2 from the germline V gene are SNHLY and FYNNEI. With 2 bases removed from V and 6 bases from J, the gap between germline ends came to 7 bases. Here the CDR3 DNA reads TGTGCCAGCAGTGAAACTGGGGCCGGGGAGCTGTTTTTT. It yields the protein CASSETGAGELFF.

This clonotype has just a few counts. The V call is TRBV6-5, the J call TRBJ2-2, with 8 bases that match TRBD1. Germline V gene lookup returns CDR1 MNHEY and CDR2 SVGAGI. There are 14 residues in the CDR3. V lost 6 bases, J lost 7 bases, and 7 bases stayed unmatched. In DNA, the CDR3 is TGTGCCAGCAGACCGGACAGGGATTACGGGGAGCTGTTTTTT. As protein: CASRPDRDYGELFF.

This clonotype was counted between two and nine times. The chain combines TRBV6-4 with TRBJ2-3, with D perhaps TRBD1 (5 bases). Germline lookup yields CDR1 MRHNA and CDR2 SNTAGT. The CDR3 totals 14 residues. Deletions cut 2 bases from V and 4 bases from J, with 10 bases between. This CDR3 reads CASSDRGWADTQYF. CDR3 nucleotide sequence: TGTGCCAGCAGTGACAGGGGCTGGGCAGATACGCAGTATTTT.

This clonotype was found a few times. The CDR3 is CASSEYQGRAGELFF. In nucleotides, the CDR3 is TGTGCCAGCAGTGAATATCAGGGTAGGGCCGGGGAGCTGTTTTTT. The V and J genes are TRBV25-1 and TRBJ2-2; a weak D match, TRBD1 (5 bases). V lost 0 bases and J 6 bases, leaving 11 bases between the germline ends. This CDR3 comprises 15 residues. Germline-derived CDR1 and CDR2 are MGHDK and SYGVNS.

V and J are TRBV4-3 and TRBJ2-7, with TRBD2 as a possible D gene (5 bases). V lost 0 bases to trimming and J lost 3 bases, with 15 bases between them. Germline assignment: CDR1 LGHNA and CDR2 YSLEER. There are 16 residues in the CDR3. The CDR3 DNA reads TGCGCCAGCAGCCAAGAACGGAGGCAAGCCCTCTACGAGCAGTACTTC. Its translation: CASSQERRQALYEQYF.

This chain uses TRBV6-2 or TRBV6-3 with TRBJ2-1, with D possibly being TRBD1 (6 bases). From germline, CDR1 is MNHEY and CDR2 SVGEGT. Trimming removed 6 bases at V and 12 bases at J, with 18 bases between. CDR3 length: 13 amino acids. CDR3 in DNA: TGTGCCAGCAGCGGATCCCGCGAAGGGGGGCAGTTCTTC. Translation: CASSGSREGGQFF.

This clonotype turned up a few times. The V gene is TRBV28, the J gene TRBJ1-2, with 8 bases aligning to TRBD1. From germline, CDR1 is MDHEN and CDR2 SYDVKM. V shed 5 bases, J shed 4 bases, and the junction held 15 bases outside the gene matches. This CDR3 has 17 residues. CDR3 protein: CASSHSKMTGDGYGYTF. As DNA, the CDR3 is TGTGCCAGCAGTCATTCCAAAATGACAGGGGACGGCTATGGCTACACCTTC.

This clonotype came up a few times. V and J are TRBV4-3 and TRBJ2-3; D might be TRBD1 or TRBD2, each matching 7 bases. V dropped 0 bases and J dropped 6 bases, with 16 bases sitting between them. CDR1 LGHNA and CDR2 YSLEER come from the germline V gene. The length of the CDR3 is 16 residues. The CDR3 nucleotides read TGCGCCAGCAGCCAAGATCAGGGGGGGGCTTGGGATACGCAGTATTTT. Translating gives CASSQDQGGAWDTQYF.

V is TRBV27 and J is TRBJ2-3; TRBD1 might be the D (7 bases). The CDR3 loop spans 14 amino acids. CDR1 and CDR2 from the germline V gene are MNHEY and SMNVEV (reference sequence). The germline V and J ends were trimmed by 3 bases and 7 bases, with 14 bases remaining between them. The CDR3, as DNA: TGTGCCAGCAGTTTTCGGCAGGGGGGCAATACGCAGTATTTT. It is translated as CASSFRQGGNTQYF.

This clonotype occurred a few times. The J gene is TRBJ2-5, the V gene TRBV7-9; TRBD2 might be the D (7 bases). This CDR3 contains 15 residues. Germline CDR1 reads SEHNR; CDR2 reads FQNEAQ (reference sequence). V lost 5 bases and J lost 3, with 16 bases in between. The CDR3 loop reads CASSPTGGSKETQYF. The CDR3 nucleotides are TGTGCCAGCAGCCCCACGGGGGGCTCAAAAGAGACCCAGTACTTC.